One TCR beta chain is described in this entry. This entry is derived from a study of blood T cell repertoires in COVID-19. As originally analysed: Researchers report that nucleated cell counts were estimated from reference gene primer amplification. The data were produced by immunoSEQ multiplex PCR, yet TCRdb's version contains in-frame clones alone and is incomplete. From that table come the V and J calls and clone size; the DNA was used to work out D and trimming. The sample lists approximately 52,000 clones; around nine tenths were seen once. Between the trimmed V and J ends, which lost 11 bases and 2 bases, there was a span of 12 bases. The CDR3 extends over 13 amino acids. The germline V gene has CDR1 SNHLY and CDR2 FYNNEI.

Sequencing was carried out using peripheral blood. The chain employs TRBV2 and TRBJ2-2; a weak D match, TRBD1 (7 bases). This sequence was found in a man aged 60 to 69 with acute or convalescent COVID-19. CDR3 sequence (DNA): TGTGCCGCAGGGGGGACTAACACCGGGGAGCTGTTTTTT. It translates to CAAGGTNTGELFF.